The 30 T cell receptor beta chains presented below share a single source sample, sequenced in a study of shared clonotypes between healthy human individuals. The repertoire was sequenced with immunoSEQ multiplex PCR; TCRdb's copy has only in-frame clones and lacks some. The profile shows approximately 2.3 million clones, 85% to 95% of them singletons. The sequenced sample consisted of naive CD4+ T cells from PBMCs. This sample's subset: CD45RA+ positively selected. These receptors were collected from a man younger than 30 in good health. Some clones in this sample may be carry-over from other donors' samples.

The chain joins TRBV7-2 to TRBJ2-4; possibly TRBD2 for D (6 bases). Trimming took 1 base from V and 3 from J, leaving 13 bases between them. CDR3 size: 16 residues. The germline V gene encodes CDR1 SGHTA and CDR2 FQGNSA. The CDR3 DNA reads TGTGCCAGCAGCTTAGTTGGTGTGGGGGGCAAAAACATTCAGTACTTC. This encodes CASSLVGVGGKNIQYF.

The rearrangement links TRBV5-1 to TRBJ2-2; a weak D match, TRBD2 (6 bases). Looked up from germline, CDR1 is SGHRS and CDR2 is YFSETQ. V gave up 5 bases and J gave up 3 bases, with 17 bases separating them. The CDR3 covers 16 residues. The CDR3: CASRSVRGGDTGELFF. Here the CDR3 DNA reads TGCGCCAGCAGGTCCGTGCGGGGTGGAGACACCGGGGAGCTGTTTTTT.

Only one count was recorded for this clone. This chain connects TRBV4-1 to TRBJ2-1; 7 nucleotides line up with TRBD2. Germline V lookup: CDR1 MGHRA, CDR2 YSYEKL. The CDR3 sequence is 15 residues long. Trimming at V came to 5 bases and at J to 10 bases, leaving 14 bases not matched to a gene. Written as DNA, the CDR3 is TGCGCCAGCAGCTCACTATCCCGGGACTACCGCGAGCAGTTCTTC. Translated, it gives CASSSLSRDYREQFF.

The genes are TRBV4-3 and TRBJ1-2, with 7 bases matching TRBD1. The CDR3 totals 19 residues. Per germline, CDR1 LGHNA and CDR2 YSLEER. Trimming removed 2 bases from V and 0 bases from J; junction bases left unmatched: 15. The CDR3 DNA sequence: TGCGCCAGCAGCCAATCCTACGAGTGGAGGGGGCGGACTAACTATGGCTACACCTTC. Protein product: CASSQSYEWRGRTNYGYTF.

The rearrangement joins TRBV9 to TRBJ2-1; D possibly corresponds to TRBD1 (7 bases). V lost 3 bases and J lost 4, with 20 bases in between. The CDR3 length is 17 residues. Germline values: CDR1 SGDLS, CDR2 YYNGEE. CDR3 in amino acids: CASSAHRRDSKYNEQFF. CDR3 bases: TGTGCCAGCAGCGCCCATCGGCGGGACAGCAAATACAATGAGCAGTTCTTC. The variable domain in full, with the rest retrieved from reference TRBV9 and TRBJ2-1, is DSGVTQTPKHLITATGQRVTLRCSPRSGDLSVYWYQQSLDQGLQFLIQYYNGEERAKGNILERFSAQQFPDLHSELNLSSLELGDSALYFCASSAHRRDSKYNEQFFGPGTRLTVL.

This chain joins TRBV5-1 and TRBJ2-3; tentatively, D is TRBD1 (6 bases). The V end lost 3 bases, the J end lost 4 bases, and 15 bases lay between the germline ends. The CDR3 has 15 residues. Germline-derived CDR1 and CDR2 are SGHRS and YFSETQ. The CDR3 region is CASSSQRGTSDTQYF. The CDR3 bases are TGCGCCAGCAGCTCACAGAGGGGGACATCAGATACGCAGTATTTT.

The rearrangement links TRBV9 to TRBJ1-2; D is ambiguous. The germline V gene encodes CDR1 SGDLS and CDR2 YYNGEE. The V end lost 1 base, the J end lost 0 bases, and 13 bases lay between the germline ends. There are 16 residues in the CDR3. The CDR3 sequence: CASSVKPLTANYGYTF. Here the CDR3 DNA reads TGTGCCAGCAGCGTAAAGCCCCTTACAGCTAACTATGGCTACACCTTC.

The genes are TRBV5-1 and TRBJ1-2; D gene ambiguous. This CDR3 region has 12 residues. The germline V and J ends were trimmed by 4 bases and 7 bases, with 11 bases remaining between them. Germline CDR1 SGHRS, CDR2 YFSETQ. The CDR3 bases are TGCGCCAGCAGCCCCCTGGACCGTGGCTACACCTTC. Amino acid sequence: CASSPLDRGYTF.

The chain couples TRBV7-2 to TRBJ2-7, with TRBD1 matching 7 bases. V shed 5 bases and J 7 bases; nucleotides not matched to a gene: 11. The CDR3 runs 14 residues. Per germline, CDR1 SGHTA and CDR2 FQGNSA. CDR3 DNA: TGTGCCAGCAGCCCTCTGGACAGGCCCGATGAGCAGTACTTC. The encoded protein is CASSPLDRPDEQYF.

The CDR3 loop is CASSSSSGRYEQYF. CDR3 in DNA: TGTGCCAGCAGCTCTTCTAGCGGGAGGTACGAGCAGTACTTC. The V call is TRBV7-2, the J call TRBJ2-7, with TRBD2 matching 11 bases. Trimming removed 4 bases from V and 4 bases from J; junction bases left unmatched: 3. Germline-derived CDR1 and CDR2 are SGHTA and FQGNSA. The length of the CDR3 is 14 residues.

The rearrangement joins TRBV4-2 to TRBJ2-3, with a possible D match to TRBD2 (6 bases). Looked up from germline, CDR1 is LGHNA and CDR2 is YNFKEQ. Trimming cost V 1 base and J 5 bases, with 10 bases left between them. CDR3 length equals 14 residues. The CDR3 protein is CASSQGTGLDTQYF. The CDR3 DNA reads as TGTGCCAGCAGCCAAGGAACGGGACTAGATACGCAGTATTTT.

This clone was seen only once. The V call is TRBV29-1, the J call TRBJ2-1, with a tentative D call TRBD2 (6 bases). Trimming cost V 6 bases and J 3 bases, with 21 bases left between them. The V gene's germline CDR1 is SQVTM and CDR2 ANQGSEA. The CDR3 has 16 amino acids. CDR3 loop: CSVRAGFKEGYNEQFF. Written as DNA, the CDR3 is TGCAGCGTCCGGGCGGGATTTAAGGAGGGCTACAATGAGCAGTTCTTC.

In this sample, this clone turned up once. This CDR3 is also generated by other DNA sequences in the sample. The V gene is TRBV6-5, the J gene TRBJ1-5; no clear D. The CDR3 is made up of 14 amino acids. Germline V gives CDR1 MNHEY, CDR2 SVGAGI. V lost 0 bases and J 4 bases, leaving 7 bases between the germline ends. The CDR3 loop is CASSYSWGNQPQHF. As DNA, the CDR3 is TGTGCCAGCAGTTACTCGTGGGGTAATCAGCCCCAGCATTTT.

In the case of this clone: Different DNA sequences within this sample yield the same CDR3. The chain has TRBV6-5 and TRBJ1-2; TRBD1 might be the D (5 bases). The V and J ends lost 8 bases and 2 bases respectively, with 6 bases between them. CDR1 and CDR2 from the germline V gene are MNHEY and SVGAGI. The CDR3 sequence is 11 residues long. CDR3 in amino acids: CASRQNYGYTF. Written as DNA, the CDR3 is TGTGCCAGCCGACAGAACTATGGCTACACCTTC.

This CDR3 reads CSVALRLAGNEQFF. CDR3 coding DNA: TGCAGCGTTGCCCTTAGACTAGCGGGCAATGAGCAGTTCTTC. The genes are TRBV29-1 and TRBJ2-1, with 10 bases identical to TRBD2. V trimming: 4 bases; J trimming: 6 bases; junction bases outside the gene matches: 6. CDR3 length: 14 amino acids. CDR1 is SQVTM, CDR2 ANQGSEA, per germline.

This clone was recorded only once. V is TRBV7-3 and J is TRBJ2-5, with TRBD2 matching 14 bases. In germline, CDR1 is SGHTA, CDR2 FQGTGA. The length of the CDR3 is 17 residues. J was trimmed by 6 bases and V by 5 bases; bases with no gene match: 11. The CDR3 DNA is TGTGCCAGCAGCCTCGGGACTAGCGGGAGCTTCGGGCAGACCCAGTACTTC. Its protein is CASSLGTSGSFGQTQYF.

The V gene is TRBV4-1, the J gene TRBJ2-7; D unresolved. The V gene lost 0 bases and the J gene lost 7 bases, with 10 bases spanning the gap. CDR1 is MGHRA and CDR2 is YSYEKL in the germline V gene. The CDR3 is made up of 13 amino acids. The CDR3 DNA is TGCGCCAGCAGCCAAGACTGGATGTGGGAGCAGTACTTC. Translated: CASSQDWMWEQYF.

The chain has TRBV2 and TRBJ2-5, with 11 bases that match TRBD2. This CDR3 spans 15 amino acids. V gave up 2 bases and J gave up 5 bases; unmatched junction bases: 4. Germline CDR1 SNHLY, CDR2 FYNNEI. The CDR3, as DNA: TGTGCCAGCAGTGAACTAGCGGGAGGAGGTGAGACCCAGTACTTC. Residues: CASSELAGGGETQYF. The full variable domain, rest sourced from reference TRBV2 and TRBJ2-5, is EPEVTQTPSHQVTQMGQEVILRCVPISNHLYFYWYRQILGQKVEFLVSFYNNEISEKSEIFDDQFSVERPDGSNFTLKIRSTKLEDSAMYFCASSELAGGGETQYFGPGTRLLVL.

The V call is TRBV7-3, the J call TRBJ2-7; D not certain. Germline V gene lookup returns CDR1 SGHTA and CDR2 FQGTGA. Trimming removed 2 bases at V and 7 bases at J, with 9 bases between. CDR3 size: 12 residues. DNA of the CDR3: TGTGCCAGCAGCTTAGCGCCGGAAGAGCAGTACTTC. This encodes CASSLAPEEQYF. Drawing the rest from reference TRBV7-3 and TRBJ2-7, the complete variable domain is GAGVSQTPSNKVTEKGKYVELRCDPISGHTALYWYRQSLGQGPEFLIYFQGTGAADDSGLPNDRFFAVRPEGSVSTLKIQRTERGDSAVYLCASSLAPEEQYFGPGTRLTVT.

The chain joins TRBV5-4 to TRBJ2-5; a weak D match, TRBD2 (5 bases). Germline-derived CDR1 and CDR2 are SGHNT and YYREEE (reference sequence). V shed 3 bases and J shed 0 bases, with 21 bases lying between them. The CDR3 contains 18 residues. The CDR3 DNA follows: TGTGCCAGCAGCTCGACTAAAAGCGTTAGTTGGTACCAAGAGACCCAGTACTTC. Its protein is CASSSTKSVSWYQETQYF.

The V and J genes are TRBV11-2 and TRBJ2-7; 11 nucleotides align to TRBD1. Germline trimming cut 4 bases from V and 0 bases from J; bases unmatched to any gene: 2. The germline gives CDR1 SGHAT, CDR2 FQNNGV. This CDR3 is 15 amino acids long. The CDR3 DNA follows: TGTGCCAGCAGCTCCGGGACAGGGGGCTCCTACGAGCAGTACTTC. Translation gives CASSSGTGGSYEQYF. The variable domain in full, with the rest retrieved from reference TRBV11-2 and TRBJ2-7, is EAGVAQSPRYKIIEKRQSVAFWCNPISGHATLYWYQQILGQGPKLLIQFQNNGVVDDSQLPKDRFSAERLKGVDSTLKIQPAKLEDSAVYLCASSSGTGGSYEQYFGPGTRLTVT.

The CDR3 spells CASSDGWGQPQHF. For the CDR3, the DNA is TGTGCCAGCAGTGATGGATGGGGTCAGCCCCAGCATTTT. The chain employs TRBV2 and TRBJ1-5; D is uncertain. Trimming took 3 bases from V and 6 from J, leaving 9 bases between them. This CDR3 comprises 13 residues. CDR1 and CDR2 from the germline V gene are SNHLY and FYNNEI.

The chain is built from TRBV7-3 and TRBJ2-5; no definite D call. Germline-derived CDR1 and CDR2 are SGHTA and FQGTGA. Trimming removed 2 bases at V and 4 bases at J, with 5 bases between. This CDR3 has 12 residues. The DNA for the CDR3 is TGTGCCAGCAGCTTAGATCGAGAGACCCAGTACTTC. Its protein product is CASSLDRETQYF.

The V call is TRBV4-1, the J call TRBJ2-2; no firm D call. Germline V gene data show CDR1 as MGHRA and CDR2 as YSYEKL. The CDR3 has 13 residues. Trimming removed 0 bases from V and 4 bases from J, with 3 bases in between. CDR3 sequence: CASSQDATGELFF. CDR3 DNA: TGCGCCAGCAGCCAAGATGCCACCGGGGAGCTGTTTTTT.

CDR3 sequence (DNA): TGTGCCAGTAGAACAGGGGGCACGGAAAACATTCAGTACTTC. It specifies CASRTGGTENIQYF. The chain joins TRBV19 to TRBJ2-4, with 9 bases matching TRBD1. J was trimmed by 5 bases and V by 6 bases; bases with no gene match: 5. Germline V gives CDR1 LNHDA, CDR2 SQIVND (reference sequence). This CDR3 is built from 14 residues.

V and J are TRBV19 and TRBJ2-5, with a tentative D call TRBD2 (6 bases). Trimming shortened V by 5 bases and J by 0 bases, and 10 bases separated the two germline ends. This CDR3 is 14 amino acids long. CDR1 is LNHDA, CDR2 SQIVND, per germline (reference sequence). Here the CDR3 DNA reads TGTGCCAGTAGTCTCGGGAGTTACCAAGAGACCCAGTACTTC. It encodes CASSLGSYQETQYF. The full variable domain, completed using reference TRBV19 and TRBJ2-5, is DGGITQSPKYLFRKEGQNVTLSCEQNLNHDAMYWYRQDPGQGLRLIYYSQIVNDFQKGDIAEGYSVSREKKESFPLTVTSAQKNPTAFYLCASSLGSYQETQYFGPGTRLLVL.

J is TRBJ1-4 and V is TRBV27; D ambiguous. Per germline, CDR1 MNHEY and CDR2 SMNVEV (reference sequence). The V and J ends lost 2 bases and 4 bases respectively, with 8 bases between them. The CDR3 has 14 amino acids. The CDR3 here is CASSLTGYNEKLFF. As DNA, the CDR3 is TGTGCCAGCAGTTTAACCGGTTATAATGAAAAACTGTTTTTT.

This clone was counted a single time. This sequence joins TRBV7-2 and TRBJ2-1; 13 bases line up with TRBD2. The CDR3 is 18 amino acids. With 5 bases clipped from V and 0 bases from J, the junction kept 7 bases outside the gene matches. The germline V gene has CDR1 SGHTA and CDR2 FQGNSA. The CDR3 spells CASSPWTSGSFSYNEQFF. DNA of the CDR3: TGTGCCAGCAGCCCCTGGACTAGCGGGAGCTTCTCCTACAATGAGCAGTTCTTC.

V usage is TRBV19 and J usage is TRBJ2-3; TRBD1 agrees at 10 bases. CDR3 length: 15 residues. The germline CDR1 and CDR2 sequences are LNHDA and SQIVND (reference sequence). Unmatched junction bases numbered 4, after V lost 5 bases and J lost 2 bases. CDR3: CASSRDRGPTDTQYF. The CDR3 nucleotides read TGTGCCAGTAGTCGGGACAGGGGACCCACAGATACGCAGTATTTT.

V usage is TRBV5-4 and J usage is TRBJ2-1; D gene uncertain. The length of the CDR3 is 12 residues. Germline V gene sequence: CDR1 SGHNT, CDR2 YYREEE (reference sequence). Trimming removed 4 bases from V and 9 bases from J, with 11 bases in between. CDR3 residues: CASSPRPGEQFF. For the CDR3, the DNA is TGTGCCAGCAGCCCCCGCCCAGGTGAGCAGTTCTTC.